Listed below are T cell receptor beta chains from one sample, sequenced in a study of T cells in Graves' hyperthyroidism and ophthalmopathy. TCRdb re-analysed the multiplex PCR reads in MiXCR, keeping a single row per CDR3 protein. This sample has some 570,000 distinct CDR3 sequences, with approximately 17% found just once. The specimen sequenced was blood. These receptors were collected from a woman aged 18-29 years with Graves' ophthalmopathy. CDR3s include the opening cysteine and the closing phenylalanine or tryptophan. A D gene is named only where the DNA matches it firmly. Clone size is stated in some rows and not others, as once, few, many or a class when expanded.

V,J,D,size,CDR3,DNA
TRBV5-5,TRBJ2-2,-,few,CASSLGPSYPGELFF,TGTGCCAGCAGCTTGGGCCCTAGCTATCCCGGGGAGCTGTTTTTT
TRBV5-8,TRBJ2-7,TRBD2,few,CASSFLSGDEQYF,TGTGCCAGCAGCTTCCTTAGCGGGGACGAGCAGTACTTC
TRBV6-1,TRBJ2-1,TRBD1,few,CASSFDRVDYNEQFF,TGTGCCAGCAGTTTCGACAGGGTAGACTACAATGAGCAGTTCTTC
TRBV20-1,TRBJ2-3,TRBD1,many,CSAMTGGWADTQYF,TGCAGTGCCATGACAGGGGGCTGGGCAGATACGCAGTATTTT
TRBV7-2,TRBJ2-7,TRBD2,many,CASSLEPAGVYEQYF,TGTGCCAGCAGCTTAGAACCAGCGGGAGTCTACGAGCAGTACTTC
TRBV5-6,TRBJ2-1,TRBD2,few,CASNSRLAGDNEQFF,TGTGCCAGCAACAGTAGACTAGCGGGGGACAATGAGCAGTTCTTC
TRBV20-1,TRBJ2-3,TRBD2,many,CSANPTSGGAADTQYF,TGCAGTGCGAACCCCACTAGCGGGGGGGCCGCAGATACGCAGTATTTT
TRBV18,TRBJ1-3,TRBD1,few,CASYRQGTISGNTIYF,TGTGCCAGCTACCGACAGGGGACTATCTCTGGAAACACCATATATTTT
TRBV18,TRBJ1-1,-,many,CASSPEVSTEAFF,TGTGCCAGCTCACCGGAGGTTTCCACTGAAGCTTTCTTT
TRBV7-6,TRBJ1-6,-,-,CASRERGGLNSYNSPLHF,TGTGCCAGCCGAGAGCGGGGGGGTCTAAACTCCTATAATTCACCCCTCCACTTT
TRBV6-1,TRBJ2-5,-,many,CASSFRGPGETQYF,TGTGCCAGCAGTTTCAGGGGCCCGGGGGAGACCCAGTACTTC
TRBV6-8,TRBJ2-7,-,many,CASSYPICVRDRPYEQYF,TGTGCCAGCAGTTACCCTATTTGCGTCCGGGACCGGCCCTACGAGCAGTACTTC
TRBV7-3,TRBJ2-3,-,-,CASSLTALDTQYF,TGTGCCAGCAGCTTAACGGCGTTGGATACGCAGTATTTT
TRBV27,TRBJ2-4,-,-,CAMEGDIQYF,TGTGCCATGGAGGGAGACATTCAGTACTTC
TRBV18,TRBJ2-1,-,many,CASSPSGSPNEQFF,TGTGCCAGCTCACCATCCGGGAGCCCCAATGAGCAGTTCTTC
TRBV10-3,TRBJ1-1,-,few,CATRTDMNTEAFF,TGTGCCACCAGGACAGACATGAACACTGAAGCTTTCTTT
TRBV5-1,TRBJ2-7,-,few,CASSSDRGQLNEQYF,TGCGCCAGCAGTTCCGACCGTGGACAGCTTAACGAGCAGTACTTC
TRBV12-5,TRBJ2-1,-,few,CASGLGPEQFF,TGTGCTAGTGGTTTGGGCCCTGAGCAGTTCTTC
TRBV19,TRBJ2-3,-,-,CASSMGLSDTQYF,TGTGCCAGTAGTATGGGACTGTCAGATACGCAGTATTTT
TRBV10-3,TRBJ1-1,-,-,CAISNGGAEAFF,TGTGCCATCAGTAACGGGGGGGCTGAAGCTTTCTTT
TRBV28,TRBJ2-2,-,-,CAGSLRGNTGELFF,TGTGCCGGCAGTTTAAGGGGGAACACCGGGGAGCTGTTTTTT
TRBV27,TRBJ2-7,-,many,CASSLYRSYEQYF,TGTGCCAGCAGTTTGTACAGATCCTACGAGCAGTACTTC
TRBV18,TRBJ1-2,-,many,CASSPDGTHLYGYTF,TGTGCCAGCTCACCAGACGGGACACATCTCTATGGCTACACCTTC
TRBV7-2,TRBJ2-5,-,-,CASSALSVEETQYF,TGTGCCAGCAGCGCGCTTTCGGTGGAAGAGACCCAGTACTTC
TRBV30,TRBJ1-1,TRBD1,-,CAWTPGTGGIGVAFF,TGTGCCTGGACCCCCGGGACAGGGGGTATCGGGGTGGCTTTCTTT
TRBV7-9,TRBJ2-6,TRBD1,-,CARQGAGANVLTF,TGTGCCAGACAGGGGGCCGGGGCCAACGTCCTGACTTTC
TRBV6-1,TRBJ1-1,-,once,CASSESADTEAFF,TGTGCCAGCAGTGAATCGGCAGACACTGAAGCTTTCTTT
TRBV6-1,TRBJ1-4,-,-,CASSEVRGETNEKLFF,TGTGCCAGCAGTGAAGTCCGGGGAGAGACTAATGAAAAACTGTTTTTT
TRBV6-6,TRBJ2-1,TRBD1,few,CASSYNTGGGYNEQFF,TGTGCCAGCAGTTACAACACAGGGGGAGGTTACAATGAGCAGTTCTTC
TRBV30,TRBJ2-3,-,-,CAWGGVGTNTDTQYF,TGTGCCTGGGGAGGGGTCGGGACCAACACAGATACGCAGTATTTT
TRBV7-8,TRBJ2-2,-,many,CASSLGSSGTGELFF,TGTGCCAGCAGCTTAGGGTCATCGGGGACCGGGGAGCTGTTTTTT
TRBV20-1,TRBJ2-1,-,-,CSPSQGGSQIGNEQFF,TGCAGTCCCAGTCAGGGGGGGTCTCAAATTGGCAATGAGCAGTTCTTC
TRBV27,TRBJ2-1,-,few,CASSLRRTHEQFF,TGTGCCAGCAGTTTGCGTAGGACTCATGAGCAGTTCTTC
TRBV27,TRBJ2-2,-,-,CASTWRTNTGELFF,TGTGCCAGCACCTGGAGGACGAACACCGGGGAGCTGTTTTTT
TRBV20-1,TRBJ2-1,-,-,CSAETGSHNEQFF,TGCAGTGCTGAAACGGGGTCCCACAATGAGCAGTTCTTC
TRBV30,TRBJ1-4,-,many,CAWSATGATNEKLFF,TGTGCCTGGAGTGCGACAGGCGCGACTAATGAAAAACTGTTTTTT
TRBV20-1,TRBJ2-7,-,-,CSAVPPGLPRGYEQYF,TGCAGTGCAGTCCCTCCCGGACTCCCAAGGGGTTACGAGCAGTACTTC
TRBV5-1,TRBJ2-2,-,many,CASSALPGPEFANTGELFF,TGCGCCAGCAGCGCGTTACCGGGCCCCGAGTTCGCGAACACCGGGGAGCTGTTTTTT
TRBV2,TRBJ1-5,-,many,CASSDAGWQPQHF,TGTGCCAGCAGTGATGCGGGTTGGCAGCCCCAGCATTTT
TRBV28,TRBJ2-3,-,many,CASHSDTDTQYF,TGTGCCAGTCATTCCGATACAGATACGCAGTATTTT
TRBV6-1,TRBJ2-2,TRBD2,few,CASSAQPLAGGTNTGELFF,TGTGCCAGCAGTGCCCAGCCCCTAGCGGGGGGTACGAACACCGGGGAGCTGTTTTTT
TRBV30,TRBJ2-3,TRBD2,many,CAWSEGRGVMADTQYF,TGTGCCTGGAGCGAGGGGCGGGGGGTAATGGCAGATACGCAGTATTTT
TRBV12-3/TRBV12-4,TRBJ2-3,TRBD2,many,CASSLTSGVGTDTQYF,TGTGCCAGCAGCTTGACTAGCGGGGTTGGGACAGATACGCAGTATTTT
TRBV7-9,TRBJ2-3,-,many,CASSLEGYTDTQYF,TGTGCCAGCAGCTTAGAAGGGTACACAGATACGCAGTATTTT
TRBV29-1,TRBJ1-1,-,many,CSVIRQANTEAFF,TGCAGCGTGATACGACAGGCGAACACTGAAGCTTTCTTT
TRBV19,TRBJ2-7,-,few,CASSIDLTGSLSYEQYF,TGTGCCAGCAGTATAGATCTTACGGGAAGCCTCTCCTACGAGCAGTACTTC
TRBV27,TRBJ1-3,-,few,CASSQTGNSGNTIYF,TGTGCCAGCAGTCAGACAGGAAACTCTGGAAACACCATATATTTT
TRBV20-1,TRBJ2-1,TRBD2,many,CSARLPGLAGAKQFF,TGCAGTGCTAGGCTACCGGGACTAGCGGGAGCTAAGCAGTTCTTC
TRBV7-9,TRBJ2-3,-,many,CASSFQGGTQYF,TGTGCCAGCAGCTTCCAGGGGGGTACGCAGTATTTT
TRBV6-9,TRBJ1-2,-,few,CASINQTNYGYTF,TGTGCCAGCATTAATCAGACTAACTATGGCTACACCTTC
TRBV5-1,TRBJ1-2,-,many,CASSWAWTSYGYTF,TGCGCCAGCAGCTGGGCGTGGACCTCCTATGGCTACACCTTC
TRBV2,TRBJ1-4,TRBD1,many,CASRLQGWELFF,TGTGCCAGCAGGCTACAGGGGTGGGAACTGTTTTTT
TRBV7-9,TRBJ1-2,-,-,CASSSLVDYGYTF,TGTGCCAGCAGTTCCCTGGTTGATTATGGCTACACCTTC
TRBV6-1,TRBJ2-1,TRBD2,many,CASNKPRLAVRSYNEQFF,TGTGCCAGCAATAAACCGAGACTAGCGGTCCGATCCTACAATGAGCAGTTCTTC
TRBV20-1,TRBJ2-1,TRBD2,many,CSAPSIAGVSVNEQFF,TGCAGTGCTCCCTCTATAGCGGGAGTCAGTGTCAATGAGCAGTTCTTC
TRBV30,TRBJ1-1,-,many,CASSGTVNTEAFF,TGTGCCAGCAGCGGCACTGTGAACACTGAAGCTTTCTTT
TRBV7-9,TRBJ2-2,-,-,CASSYFTGELFF,TGTGCCAGCAGCTACTTCACCGGGGAGCTGTTTTTT